A selection of T cell receptor beta chains follows, all from one sample in a study of cytomegalovirus exposure and HLA in healthy donors. Clones were sequenced by immunoSEQ multiplex PCR, and TCRdb holds only the in-frame ones, with some missing. The repertoire has about 160,000 clones, 75% to 85% of them found once; the top ten carry approximately 0.87%. Sample: PBMCs. All receptors derive from a girl aged 2-10 years in good health and CMV-seropositive. The CDR3 runs from the conserved cysteine through the conserved F or W. A D gene is named only where the DNA matches it firmly. Rows may omit the clone size; those that give it use once, few, many or a size class.

J | size | D | V | CDR3 | DNA
TRBJ1-1 | NA | NA | TRBV18 | CASSPGHENTEAFF | TGTGCCAGCTCACCGGGACACGAAAACACTGAAGCTTTCTTT
TRBJ2-6 | NA | TRBD1 | TRBV5-4 | CASSLMRGRWSGANVLTF | TGTGCCAGCAGCTTGATGAGGGGGCGGTGGTCTGGGGCCAACGTCCTGACTTTC
TRBJ2-7 | once | NA | TRBV7-6 | CASSSERWRRVRDHEQYF | TGTGCCAGCAGCTCCGAAAGATGGAGGAGGGTCCGGGACCACGAGCAGTACTTC
TRBJ1-1 | NA | TRBD1 | TRBV2 | CASSLRTGGAFF | TGTGCCAGCAGCCTGCGGACAGGGGGAGCTTTCTTT
TRBJ1-2 | NA | TRBD1 | TRBV5-1 | CASSFRDRGVSYGYTF | TGCGCCAGCAGCTTTCGGGACAGGGGAGTCAGCTATGGCTACACCTTC
TRBJ2-7 | NA | NA | TRBV7-3 | CASSLGASYEQYF | TGTGCCAGCAGCTTGGGGGCCTCCTACGAGCAGTACTTC
TRBJ1-2 | few | NA | TRBV28 | CATVFPYSPYTF | TGTGCCACCGTTTTCCCCTACTCCCCCTACACCTTC
TRBJ2-1 | NA | TRBD2 | TRBV9 | CASSEGGLAGGNEQFF | TGTGCCAGCAGCGAGGGCGGCCTAGCGGGGGGGAATGAGCAGTTCTTC
TRBJ2-3 | NA | TRBD2 | TRBV30 | CAWSVDPSGSWDTQYF | TGTGCCTGGAGTGTCGACCCTAGCGGGAGTTGGGATACGCAGTATTTT
TRBJ2-7 | NA | TRBD1 | TRBV30 | CAWNFGTGGAEQYF | TGTGCCTGGAACTTCGGGACAGGGGGCGCCGAGCAGTACTTC
TRBJ2-7 | once | NA | TRBV4-1 | CASSQVQGSSYEQYF | TGCGCCAGCAGCCAAGTGCAGGGATCCTCCTACGAGCAGTACTTC
TRBJ2-5 | NA | NA | TRBV4-1 | CASSPREGARDKTQYF | TGCGCCAGCAGCCCCAGGGAGGGTGCCAGGGACAAGACCCAGTACTTC
TRBJ2-5 | NA | NA | TRBV28 | CASNIQSWGLQETQYF | TGTGCCAGCAACATACAATCCTGGGGGCTCCAAGAGACCCAGTACTTC